The rows below give T cell receptor beta chains drawn from one sample of a study of T cells after somatic rescue of genetic block. Sequencing was performed with immunoSEQ multiplex PCR; in TCRdb, only in-frame clones are kept and a portion is missing. The table has 7,500 to 9,500 clones, approximately 79% seen once. The sequencing input was peripheral blood mononuclear cells (PBMCs). These TCRs come from a boy between 10 and 17 years old. Both conserved end residues are part of each CDR3. D genes are given only for firm matches. Only some rows state a clone size, as once, few, many or a class for expanded clones.

d_gene	abundance	v_gene	j_gene	CDR3nt	CDR3aa
TRBD1	once	TRBV4-2	TRBJ2-7	TGTGCCAGCAGCCGTCAGTTAGACCGGACAGGTTTTTCCCACGAGCAGTACTTC	CASSRQLDRTGFSHEQYF
TRBD1	.	TRBV29-1	TRBJ1-1	TGCAGCGTAGGGACAGGGGCCACTGAAGCTTTCTTT	CSVGTGATEAFF
TRBD2	.	TRBV18	TRBJ2-5	TGTGCCAGCTCATCGGGACTAGCGGAGACCCAGTACTTC	CASSSGLAETQYF
.	medium-sized	TRBV28	TRBJ2-3	TGTGCCAGCAGTTTTTACCTGCAGGCGGCACGACCAGATACGCAGTATTTT	CASSFYLQAARPDTQYF
TRBD1	.	TRBV6-5	TRBJ2-7	TGTGCCAGCAGAAGACAGGGACCCTACGAGCAGTACTTC	CASRRQGPYEQYF
.	.	TRBV29-1	TRBJ2-2	TGCAGCGTTGGTGGGGCGCCGGACACCGGGGAGCTGTTTTTT	CSVGGAPDTGELFF
TRBD2	few	TRBV4-2	TRBJ2-5	TGTGCCAGCAGCCAGGACCGGACTAGCGGGGAAAAAGAGACCCAGTACTTC	CASSQDRTSGEKETQYF
TRBD2	.	TRBV6-1	TRBJ2-1	TGTGCCAGCAGTGAATGGGGCGGGAGGCCGGTCTTC	CASSEWGGRPVF
.	.	TRBV7-9	TRBJ1-5	TGTGCCAGCAGCCCGGACGGGAATGGAGCCCAGCATTTT	CASSPDGNGAQHF
.	.	TRBV2	TRBJ1-6	TGTGCCAGCAGTGAACAGGTTGGGTCACCCCTCCACTTT	CASSEQVGSPLHF
.	few	TRBV27	TRBJ2-5	TGTGCCAGCGGGACCGGGACGCTAGAGACCCAGTACTTC	CASGTGTLETQYF
TRBD1	.	TRBV10-1	TRBJ2-7	TGCGCCAGCAGTGAGCGGCTGGGGACAGGAGCTTTCTACGAGCAGTACTTC	CASSERLGTGAFYEQYF
.	.	TRBV7-8	TRBJ2-2	TGTGCCAGCAGCCGTAGGGTGGAGGGAATGGGGGCCGGGGAGCTGTTTTTT	CASSRRVEGMGAGELFF
TRBD2	.	TRBV4-1	TRBJ2-5	TGCGCCAGCAGCCAGGGGGGGGGAGTTCGAGACCAAGAGACCCAGTACTTC	CASSQGGGVRDQETQYF
.	once	TRBV14	TRBJ2-7	TGTGCCAGCAGCCGGATTTTTTACGAGCAGTACTTC	CASSRIFYEQYF
.	.	TRBV28	TRBJ2-7	TGTGCCAGCAGTCCCCCACCAGGGGTCGGGCGCGAGCAGTACTTC	CASSPPPGVGREQYF
.	.	TRBV11-3	TRBJ2-4	TGTGCCAGCAGCTTAGATAGGTGGACAGCCCAAAACATTCAGTACTTC	CASSLDRWTAQNIQYF
.	.	TRBV9	TRBJ1-2	TGTGCCAGCTGGGGTGCGTCAAGAAAGACCTATGGCTACACCTTC	CASWGASRKTYGYTF
.	.	TRBV4-3	TRBJ1-5	TGCGCCAGCAGCCAAGTGAACGGACTCGGGCCCCAGCATTTT	CASSQVNGLGPQHF
.	.	TRBV21-1	TRBJ2-7	TGTGCCAGCCCCGAGACAGGGGAGTACTGCGAGCAGTACTTC	CASPETGEYCEQYF
TRBD1	.	TRBV29-1	TRBJ1-2	TGCAGCGTTGGGGGTATAGGACAGGGAGGTAACTATGGCTACACCTTC	CSVGGIGQGGNYGYTF
TRBD1	few	TRBV4-3	TRBJ1-2	TGCGCCAGCAGCCAAGATAGCGGGACAGAGCGCAACTATGGCTACACCTTC	CASSQDSGTERNYGYTF
.	.	TRBV5-5	TRBJ1-3	TGTGCCAGCAGCTTGAGGCAGGGGAGGAACACCATATATTTT	CASSLRQGRNTIYF
.	.	TRBV7-3	TRBJ1-1	TGTGCCAGCAGCCCCGGGACACCGAACACTGAAGCTTTCTTT	CASSPGTPNTEAFF
.	.	TRBV4-1	TRBJ1-1	TGCGCCAGCAGCCTGTCGGGGGGAGGGAACACTGAAGCTTTCTTT	CASSLSGGGNTEAFF
.	.	TRBV2	TRBJ1-2	TGTGCCAGCAGTGCGGGGGTAAACTATGGCTACACCTTC	CASSAGVNYGYTF
TRBD1	.	TRBV29-1	TRBJ1-1	TGCAGCGATGACAGGGGAGCTACTGAAGCTTTCTTT	CSDDRGATEAFF
.	.	TRBV28	TRBJ2-7	TGTGCCAGCAGTTTTCCCTGGGGCGAGCAGTACTTC	CASSFPWGEQYF
.	.	TRBV7-3	TRBJ2-1	TGTGCCAGCAGCTTAAACCCCCAGGGGCCCTACAATGAGCAGTTCTTC	CASSLNPQGPYNEQFF
.	.	TRBV29-1	TRBJ2-7	TGCAGCGTGCGCCAGACTTCCTACGAGCAGTACTTC	CSVRQTSYEQYF
.	.	TRBV9	TRBJ2-7	TGTGCCAGCAGCGTAGGCGGGGTTTACTCCGAGCAGTACTTC	CASSVGGVYSEQYF
TRBD1	.	TRBV5-1	TRBJ2-7	TGCGCCAGCAGCTTACAGGGGACCTACGAGCAGTACTTC	CASSLQGTYEQYF
TRBD2	.	TRBV7-2	TRBJ2-3	TGTGCCAGCAGCGCCTGGACTAGAGTTTATCGAGATACGCAGTATTTT	CASSAWTRVYRDTQYF
TRBD1	.	TRBV5-6	TRBJ2-7	TGTGCCAGCAGCTTCCGGGACAGGACCACCGAGCAGTACTTC	CASSFRDRTTEQYF
TRBD1	.	TRBV11-2	TRBJ1-4	TGTGCCAGCAGCCTCGGACAGGGGAATGAAAAACTGTTTTTT	CASSLGQGNEKLFF
TRBD1	.	TRBV7-9	TRBJ1-4	TGTGCCAGCAGCTCGGGACAGGGGGTTCTTGTTCGGGAAAAACTGTTTTTT	CASSSGQGVLVREKLFF
TRBD1	.	TRBV4-2	TRBJ2-2	TGTGCCAGCAGCCCTACTCTGAAACCCACACAGGGGACCGGGGAGCTGTTTTTT	CASSPTLKPTQGTGELFF
.	few	TRBV29-1	TRBJ1-1	TGCAGCGTTGAACGGGCGGACGGTGAAGCTTTCTTT	CSVERADGEAFF
.	.	TRBV14	TRBJ1-4	TGTGCCAGCACTGTGAGAAATGAAAAACTGTTTTTT	CASTVRNEKLFF
.	.	TRBV5-4	TRBJ2-7	TGTGCCAGCAGCTTGGGGGCTAACGAGCAGTACTTC	CASSLGANEQYF
TRBD1	.	TRBV7-8	TRBJ2-5	TGTGCCAGCAGCTTTAACAGGGGGCATGAGGAGACCCAGTACTTC	CASSFNRGHEETQYF
TRBD1	once	TRBV6-1	TRBJ2-7	TGTGCCAGCAGACTCAGGGACAGCCACGAGCAGTACTTC	CASRLRDSHEQYF
.	.	TRBV7-2	TRBJ2-1	TGTGCCAGCAGCTTACTCAAACAGAACAATGAGCAGTTCTTC	CASSLLKQNNEQFF
TRBD2	.	TRBV7-6	TRBJ2-1	TGTGCCAGCAGCCGACGACTGCTGACTAGCGGGAGTTTGGACTACAATGAGCAGTTCTTC	CASSRRLLTSGSLDYNEQFF
TRBD2	.	TRBV19	TRBJ2-5	TGTGCCAGTAGTATCTCTAGCGGGAGCATAGAGACCCAGTACTTC	CASSISSGSIETQYF